Listed below are T cell receptor beta chains from one sample, sequenced in a study of cytomegalovirus exposure and HLA in healthy donors. Sequencing used immunoSEQ multiplex PCR; TCRdb keeps in-frame clones, though not all of them. The sample has fewer than 140,000 clones; 71% are singletons. Source material: PBMCs. The source is a female donor in good health and CMV-seronegative. The CDR3 runs from the conserved cysteine through the conserved F or W. The order of the fields is D gene, J gene, V gene, clone size, CDR3 protein, CDR3 DNA. The D gene is left open where the match is weak. Rows may omit the clone size; those that give it use once, few, many or a size class.

- | TRBJ2-7 | TRBV20-1 | - | CSARREHEQYF | TGCAGTGCTAGACGGGAGCACGAGCAGTACTTC
TRBD2 | TRBJ2-1 | TRBV7-2 | - | CASSLQSGMSSYNEQFF | TGTGCCAGCAGCTTACAGAGCGGGATGAGCTCCTACAATGAGCAGTTCTTC
TRBD1 | TRBJ2-7 | TRBV2 | - | CASNSPGQLYSYEQYF | TGTGCCAGCAACAGCCCGGGACAGTTGTACTCCTACGAGCAGTACTTC
TRBD1 | TRBJ2-7 | TRBV6-1 | few | CASRWDRSSYEQYF | TGTGCCAGCAGGTGGGACAGAAGCTCCTACGAGCAGTACTTC
TRBD2 | TRBJ2-2 | TRBV9 | - | CASSSHSGSRAGELFF | TGTGCCAGCAGCTCCCATAGCGGGAGTAGGGCCGGGGAGCTGTTTTTT
- | TRBJ1-1 | TRBV27 | once | CASSLSGDTEASF | TGTGCCAGCAGTTTATCGGGAGATACTGAAGCTTCCTTT
TRBD1 | TRBJ2-3 | TRBV7-2 | once | CASSFDRATDTQYF | TGTGCCAGCAGCTTCGACAGGGCCACAGATACGCAGTATTTT
TRBD1 | TRBJ2-5 | TRBV5-5 | once | CASRLGGQGQETQYF | TGTGCCAGCAGATTGGGGGGACAGGGACAAGAGACCCAGTACTTC
- | TRBJ2-4 | TRBV6-6 | - | CASSNRVGEDKNIQYF | TGTGCCAGCAGTAACAGGGTCGGGGAAGACAAAAACATTCAGTACTTC
TRBD1 | TRBJ1-4 | TRBV5-4 | few | CASSLGAGGGEKLFF | TGTGCCAGCAGCCTCGGAGCAGGGGGCGGAGAAAAACTGTTTTTT
- | TRBJ1-3 | TRBV28 | - | CASSTNLFREIGNTIYF | TGTGCCAGCAGTACAAACCTCTTTCGGGAGATTGGAAACACCATATATTTT
TRBD1 | TRBJ2-1 | TRBV5-1 | once | CASSVRDSSYNEQFF | TGCGCCAGCAGCGTCCGGGACAGCTCCTACAATGAGCAGTTCTTC
- | TRBJ1-1 | TRBV6-1 | few | CASSVLSQMNTEAFF | TGTGCCAGCAGTGTCCTTTCTCAGATGAACACTGAAGCTTTCTTT
- | TRBJ2-1 | TRBV10-2 | - | CASSGGVLRDNNEQFF | TGCGCCAGCAGTGGGGGAGTTTTGCGGGATAACAATGAGCAGTTCTTC
- | TRBJ2-6 | TRBV19 | few | CASSRGASGANVLTF | TGTGCCAGTAGTAGAGGAGCCTCTGGGGCCAACGTCCTGACTTTC
TRBD2 | TRBJ2-3 | TRBV9 | few | CASSEIQGLPRRLAGPTDTQYF | TGTGCCAGCAGCGAAATTCAGGGACTTCCCAGGAGACTAGCGGGACCCACAGATACGCAGTATTTT
TRBD1 | TRBJ1-1 | TRBV2 | - | CATTGTGAIEAFF | TGTGCCACAACCGGGACAGGGGCGATTGAAGCTTTCTTT
- | TRBJ1-5 | TRBV28 | - | CASSFSQPNQPQHF | TGTGCCAGCAGTTTCTCACAGCCCAATCAGCCCCAGCATTTT
TRBD2 | TRBJ2-3 | TRBV11-3 | - | CASSRRLAGSTDTQYF | TGTGCCAGCAGCCGCCGACTAGCGGGATCTACAGATACGCAGTATTTT
- | TRBJ2-5 | TRBV2 | - | CASRLRLHQETQYF | TGTGCCAGCAGGTTAAGACTACACCAAGAGACCCAGTACTTC
TRBD2 | TRBJ2-7 | TRBV7-2 | - | CASSGGLAGVAGEQYF | TGTGCCAGCTCTGGCGGACTAGCGGGAGTCGCGGGCGAGCAGTACTTC
- | TRBJ1-2 | TRBV7-2 | once | CASSPRGSFNYGYTF | TGTGCCAGCAGCCCCCGTGGGAGCTTCAACTATGGCTACACCTTC
TRBD1 | TRBJ2-2 | TRBV18 | - | CASSPPQGANTGELFF | TGTGCCAGCTCACCACCGCAGGGGGCGAACACCGGGGAGCTGTTTTTT
- | TRBJ1-1 | TRBV4-2 | - | CASSQESIMNTEAFF | TGTGCCAGCAGCCAAGAATCCATCATGAACACTGAAGCTTTCTTT
- | TRBJ2-5 | TRBV6-1 | few | CASSQGDGFETQYF | TGTGCCAGCAGTCAGGGCGATGGATTCGAGACCCAGTACTTC
TRBD1 | TRBJ2-2 | TRBV9 | - | CASSEQGPHTGELFF | TGTGCCAGCAGCGAACAGGGGCCGCACACCGGGGAGCTGTTTTTT
- | TRBJ1-3 | TRBV6-6 | few | CASSYSGNTIYF | TGTGCCAGCAGCTATTCAGGAAACACCATATATTTT
TRBD2 | TRBJ2-7 | TRBV11-1 | - | CASSSGLAGYLSYEQYF | TGTGCCAGCAGCTCTGGACTAGCGGGTTACCTCTCCTACGAGCAGTACTTC
TRBD1 | TRBJ1-5 | TRBV12-5 | - | CASGGTVPNQPQHF | TGTGCTAGTGGGGGGACAGTTCCCAATCAGCCCCAGCATTTT
TRBD1 | TRBJ2-2 | TRBV19 | - | CASRADRQPTGELFF | TGTGCCAGTAGGGCGGACAGGCAGCCCACCGGGGAGCTGTTTTTT
TRBD1 | TRBJ2-6 | TRBV29-1 | - | CSVAGSGTGSSGANVLTF | TGCAGCGTTGCGGGATCCGGGACAGGGTCCTCTGGGGCCAACGTCCTGACTTTC
TRBD2 | TRBJ2-7 | TRBV5-1 | - | CASSSPSGGTYEQYF | TGCGCCAGCAGCTCCCCTAGCGGGGGAACCTACGAGCAGTACTTC
- | TRBJ1-2 | TRBV2 | - | CASRTGGGYGYTF | TGTGCCAGCAGGACGGGGGGCGGCTATGGCTACACCTTC
TRBD1 | TRBJ1-3 | TRBV5-5 | few | CASSLGDRGVGNTIYF | TGTGCCAGCAGCTTGGGGGACAGGGGTGTTGGAAACACCATATATTTT
- | TRBJ1-1 | TRBV9 | - | CASSTRTDLNTEAFF | TGTGCCAGCAGCACCCGGACAGACTTGAACACTGAAGCTTTCTTT
- | TRBJ1-3 | TRBV5-4 | - | CASSLHPEDTIYF | TGTGCCAGCAGCTTGCATCCCGAGGACACCATATATTTT
TRBD1 | TRBJ1-1 | TRBV5-1 | - | CASRYGTAVTEAFF | TGCGCCAGCAGATATGGGACAGCCGTCACTGAAGCTTTCTTT
TRBD2 | TRBJ2-3 | TRBV9 | few | CASSPGLASSTDTQYF | TGTGCCAGCAGCCCCGGACTAGCGTCTAGCACAGATACGCAGTATTTT
- | TRBJ2-3 | TRBV30 | once | CAWSGDRDRGTDTQYF | TGTGCCTGGAGTGGCGACAGAGACAGAGGCACAGATACGCAGTATTTT
TRBD2 | TRBJ2-1 | TRBV4-1 | - | CASSQVRLLAGGGSYNEQFF | TGCGCCAGCAGCCAAGTAAGATTACTAGCGGGAGGGGGCTCCTACAATGAGCAGTTCTTC
TRBD1 | TRBJ1-2 | TRBV19 | few | CASSVRQGYGGVYTF | TGTGCCAGTAGTGTGCGACAGGGGTACGGCGGAGTCTACACCTTC
- | TRBJ1-4 | TRBV18 | - | CASSFGIATNEKLFF | TGTGCCAGCTCTTTTGGCATAGCCACTAATGAAAAACTGTTTTTT
- | TRBJ2-3 | TRBV5-4 | - | CASSLKPTDTQYF | TGTGCCAGCAGCTTGAAGCCCACAGATACGCAGTATTTT